This T cell receptor beta chain was captured in a study of T cell responses to AZD1222 COVID-19 vaccine. General observations from the study: Donors were largely white British and mainly female; clonal diversity was possibly underestimated. Spike-specific TCR breadth and depth grew following two AZD1222 doses. Dominant CD4 TCR responses targeted spike regions 160-218 and 743-854.

Trimming shortened V by 6 bases and J by 0 bases, and 12 bases separated the two germline ends. Germline CDR1 ENHRY, CDR2 SYGVKD. The CDR3 extends over 15 amino acids. Sequenced by immunoSEQ multiplex PCR; TCRdb stores in-frame clones only, minus some. In the table there are approximately 130,000 clones, approximately 93% of which are singletons. On this clone itself: The antigen is not known.

The gene calls are TRBV10-3 and TRBJ1-3; TRBD1 might be the D (6 bases). The starting material was peripheral blood, obtained on day 0 of AZD1222 vaccination. The source is an adult in good health. CDR3 nucleotides: TGTGCCATCAGACAGGGAGGGGACTCTGGAAACACCATATATTTT. Translating gives CAIRQGGDSGNTIYF.